This TCR beta chain appears in the sequencing data of a study of response to subunit inactivated influenza vaccine. TCRdb fed the RT-PCR reads into MiXCR, producing one record per CDR3 protein. The sample lists almost 250,000 distinct CDR3 sequences, 10% to 15% occurring once. V lost 4 bases, J lost 4 bases, and 5 bases stayed unmatched. CDR3 length: 14 amino acids. CDR1 is SGHRS and CDR2 is YFSETQ in the germline V gene. The source of this sequence is a man aged 45-65 years who received an inactivated influenza vaccine. The sequences come from non-naive T cells sorted from PBMCs, collected less than 15 days before vaccination. The J gene is TRBJ1-2, the V gene TRBV5-1; 9 nucleotides agree with TRBD1. CDR3 in amino acids: CASSPLTGGYGYTF. The CDR3 DNA follows: TGCGCCAGCAGCCCGCTGACAGGGGGCTATGGCTACACCTTC.